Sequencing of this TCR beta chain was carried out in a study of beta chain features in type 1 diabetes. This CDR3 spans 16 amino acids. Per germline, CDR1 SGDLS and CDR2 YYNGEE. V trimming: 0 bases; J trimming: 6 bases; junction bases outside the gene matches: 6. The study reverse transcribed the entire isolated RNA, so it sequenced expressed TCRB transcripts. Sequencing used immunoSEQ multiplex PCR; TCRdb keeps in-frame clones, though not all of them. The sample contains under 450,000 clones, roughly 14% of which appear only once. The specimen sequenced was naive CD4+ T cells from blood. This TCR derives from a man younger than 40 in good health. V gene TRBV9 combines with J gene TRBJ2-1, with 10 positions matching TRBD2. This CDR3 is CASSVGSLAGINEQFF. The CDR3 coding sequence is TGTGCCAGCAGCGTAGGATCACTAGCGGGGATCAATGAGCAGTTCTTC.